This entry describes one T cell receptor beta chain. Only in-frame clones appear in the TCRdb table, and some are missing; sequencing was by immunoSEQ multiplex PCR. The sample carries fewer than 250,000 clones, roughly 82% recorded once. This sample is part of a study of blood T cell repertoires in COVID-19. Overall study context: PBMCs, B-cell-depleted T cells, or T cells were the source of the cDNA or gDNA that made up the material.

Germline assignment: CDR1 SEHNR and CDR2 FQNEAQ (reference sequence). With 4 bases clipped from V and 5 bases from J, the junction kept 6 bases outside the gene matches. The length of the CDR3 is 15 residues. The sequence derives from a woman aged 35 to 49 with acute or convalescent COVID-19. The sequenced sample was peripheral blood. The rearrangement joins TRBV7-9 to TRBJ2-2, with 8 bases fitting TRBD1. The CDR3 region has the DNA TGTGCCAGCAGCTCGGACAGGGTACGGACCGGGGAGCTGTTTTTT. It encodes CASSSDRVRTGELFF.